This entry is about one T cell receptor beta chain. This sample was taken from a study of blood T cell repertoires in COVID-19. Background on the study: Whether acute or convalescent, the COVID-19 samples came from the United States, Italy and Spain.

Produced via immunoSEQ multiplex PCR; TCRdb's table is partial and in-frame only. The sample has fewer than 300,000 clones, around 89% seen once. The CDR3 has 12 residues. Germline V gene lookup returns CDR1 SGHTA and CDR2 FQGNSA. Unmatched junction bases numbered 3, after V lost 0 bases and J lost 14 bases. Residents of approximately 25 US areas, aged about 18 to 95 years, made up the participants. Sequenced: PBMCs or T cells enriched from blood (not recorded which). The clonotype comes from a woman between 40 and 50 years old with acute COVID-19. The V and J genes are TRBV7-2 and TRBJ2-1; TRBD1 aligns across 8 bases. The CDR3: CASSLARQGKFF. The CDR3 nucleotides are TGTGCCAGCAGCTTAGCGCGACAGGGGAAGTTCTTC.